This T cell receptor beta chain appears in the sequencing data of a study of cytomegalovirus exposure and HLA in healthy donors. Broader study findings: 164 TCR beta chains were listed as cytomegalovirus-associated.

Measured with immunoSEQ multiplex PCR; TCRdb has only the in-frame clones, and not every one. The table shows some 140,000 clones, with less than 90% occurring only once. Notes on this clone: The antigen remains undetermined.

The CDR3 loop spans 13 amino acids. Trimming pared 6 bases from V and 2 bases from J, leaving 10 bases between. The germline V gene encodes CDR1 LGHNT and CDR2 FRNRAP. The chain carries TRBV12-5 and TRBJ2-5, with D possibly being TRBD1 (6 bases). Sequenced: PBMCs. The source of this sequence is a man younger than 30 in good health and CMV-seropositive. CDR3 residues: CASGSGQQETQYF. CDR3 coding DNA: TGTGCTAGTGGCTCGGGACAACAAGAGACCCAGTACTTC.